This T cell receptor (beta chain) was found in a study of blood T cells in healthy people across ages (dated by TCRdb to 2013 to 2016). At the level of the whole study: Template switching captured roughly one uniquely barcoded TCR beta cDNA molecule per two T cells in model experiments. The study measured age-related changes in TCR beta repertoire diversity using deep sequencing normalized with unique cDNA molecular identifiers. Donors were grouped into four age groups: young (average 16 years), middle-aged (under 40), aged (62) and long-lived (approximately 82). The study analyzed two additional independent replicas of 1 million unique cDNA reads from the same blood draw for two donors, one aged 18 to 29 and one aged 80 or older.

Systemically healthy Caucasian individuals from Russia, 39 in total and aged roughly 6 to 100 years, were included as donors. Each donor gave 9.5 to 10 milliliters of peripheral blood, drawn into EDTA-treated Vacutainer tubes. Ficoll-Paque density-gradient centrifugation was used to isolate PBMCs, with at least 6 million per sample. Total RNA was extracted from PBMCs with Trizol reagent, with at least 6 micrograms obtained per sample. The percentages of naive CD45RAhigh/CD27high T cells were determined by flow cytometry on a PBMC aliquot from every donor. Results the study describes overall, beyond this receptor: The percentage of naive T cells measured by flow cytometry correlated strongly with observed TCR beta diversity. Compared with the aged group, the long-lived group had more naive CD4+ T cells, fewer expanded clones and increased TCR diversity, a pattern suggesting age selection. As age increased, observed TCR beta diversity per million T cells dropped in a roughly linear way, and a significant reduction was already evident by age around 41. Because donor CMV infection status was unknown, age-related changes in expanded clonotypes were potentially confounded. Bulk unsorted PBMC profiling prevented conclusive comparison of naive and antigen-experienced compartments. Total diversity estimates from one million sequenced T cells were considered lower bounds and underestimates.

This clonotype was found a few times. No cognate antigen has been identified for it. Base qualities are not recorded, but no much larger clone differs from it by a single base. The library was produced with 5' RACE. Sequencing instrument: Illumina HiSeq 2500. A second PCR of roughly 7 to 11 cycles was performed with a sample-barcoded 5' primer and a J-beta primer mix. A unique molecular identifier was introduced onto each TCR beta cDNA molecule by a template-switch 5' adaptor carrying 12 random nucleotides. Each sample yielded at least 2.5 million CDR3-containing paired-end reads. First-strand cDNA was synthesized from all RNA with the Mint cDNA synthesis kit, primed by a TRBC-specific oligonucleotide. All cDNA was treated with uracil-DNA glycosylase and then went through a first 18-cycle PCR with the universal primers M1SS and BC2_uni_R. Per the original workflow: Normalization of each sample was performed by random selection of 1 million high-quality reads, each carrying a distinct molecular identifier. Instead of being binned into consensus sequences, reads that shared molecular identifiers were thrown out. CDR3 identification, clonotype clustering and error correction used MiTCR with a Q25 quality threshold and the strictest error-elimination algorithm. A nonparametric unseen species model with Euler transformation was used to estimate a lower bound on total TCR beta diversity. TCRdb reprocessed the public reads (quality trimming at Q25 with fastp, clone calling with MiXCR) and kept in-frame beta chains. When rows share a CDR3 protein, they turn into one entry using the most common DNA and genes. It is TCRdb's table, rather than the study itself, that gives the V and J calls and clone size. This sample holds 800,000 or so distinct CDR3 sequences; just under 25% were observed only once. Of the sample, more than 3% is held by the ten largest clones.

Trimmed from V: 0 bases; trimmed from J: 9 bases; junction bases lacking a gene match: 11. There are 18 amino acids in the CDR3, from cysteine to phenylalanine inclusive. Just CDR3 DNA is preserved here, 54 bases in frame from base 1. The CDR1 and CDR2 encoded by the germline V gene are LGHNA and YSLEER. The same sample was also used in a study of T cells of mothers and their children. Reported in the second study: The donors were nine systemically healthy Caucasian individuals, made up of three mothers and their six children. cDNA synthesis consumed the entire amount of extracted RNA, loaded at 1.5 ug RNA in each 15 ul reaction. In the second PCR, the M1S primer introduced both the sample barcodes and 2-4 random nucleotides. Each mother yielded over 9 million TCR beta CDR3 reads and each child roughly 2.9 million reads. Thymic selection similarly shapes TCR recombination output in related and unrelated pairs, with minor effect from inherited differences. Related mother-child pairs always showed normalized repertoire overlap that was slightly higher than in unrelated mother-child pairs, though the difference was never significant. No persistent microchimeric T cell clones were found, with a detection sensitivity of roughly 92 clones per million clonotypes. Deep NGS was used in the study to compare the TCR beta repertoires of mothers and children and to look for features that separate related mother-child pairs from unrelated individuals. The mean age was roughly 40 +/- 4 years for the mothers and about 10 +/- 4 years for the children. After adapters were ligated using NEBNext reagents, the libraries underwent 100+100 nt paired-end sequencing on an Illumina HiSeq 2000. To prevent cross-contamination, the mother and child libraries were prepared one month apart and sequenced in separate runs. For each donor, between about 500,000 and 2,100,000 distinct TCR beta clonotypes were identified. Naive TCR beta clonotypes were estimated from low-frequency clonotypes matched to each donor's FACS-determined naive share, without sorting.

Recombination connected TRBV4-3 to TRBJ2-1; TRBD2 fits 13 bases in the junction. The clonotype comes from a boy aged 5-17 years in good health. The sequenced sample consisted of blood. The CDR3 here reads CASSQDDFRTSGSTEQFF. The nucleotide sequence is given as TGCGCCAGCAGCCAAGATGACTTCAGGACTAGCGGGAGCACTGAGCAGTTCTTC.